Below, 2 T cell receptor beta chains from the same sample are listed, as sequenced in a study of T-cell memory formation after mild COVID-19. TCRdb re-derived calls from the 5' RACE reads in MiXCR, one entry per CDR3 protein. The data show 350,000 to 500,000 distinct CDR3 sequences, approximately 18% seen once. The sequencing input was PBMCs or a T cell subset sorted from them (not recorded which). All receptors come from a man aged 18 to 29 who had mild COVID-19 (a few samples of this study predate the infection). Cell type and time point are not known.

This clonotype was observed many times. J is TRBJ1-5 and V is TRBV7-9; 11 positions agree with TRBD1. Unmatched junction bases numbered 4, after V lost 5 bases and J lost 10 bases. The germline CDR1 and CDR2 sequences are SEHNR and FQNEAQ (reference sequence). This CDR3 has 13 residues. This CDR3 reads CASSGQGANPQHF. CDR3 nucleotides: TGTGCCAGCAGCGGACAGGGGGCGAACCCCCAGCATTTT. The entire variable domain, with the rest obtained from reference TRBV7-9 and TRBJ1-5, is as follows: DTGVSQNPRHKITKRGQNVTFRCDPISEHNRLYWYRQTLGQGPEFLTYFQNEAQLEKSRLLSDRFSAERPKGSFSTLEIQRTEQGDSAMYLCASSGQGANPQHFGDGTRLSIL.

This sequence joins TRBV6-5 and TRBJ2-7; maybe TRBD1 (6 bases). With 4 bases removed from V and 3 bases from J, the gap between germline ends came to 16 bases. CDR1 and CDR2 from the germline V gene are MNHEY and SVGAGI. The CDR3 is 15 amino acids. CDR3 nucleotide sequence: TGTGCCAGCAGTTCACCGGGACACGGCTACTACGAGCAGTACTTC. Translation gives CASSSPGHGYYEQYF.